These 29 T cell receptor beta chains were all obtained from the same sample, sequenced in a study of blood T cell repertoires in COVID-19. Clones were sequenced by immunoSEQ multiplex PCR, and TCRdb holds only the in-frame ones, with some missing. Of tens of thousands of clones detected, over 75% appear once; the ten largest clones hold roughly 13%. The sequenced sample consisted of peripheral blood. All receptors come from a human donor with active COVID-19. The donor label of this sample is uncertain.

The chain uses TRBV6-6 and TRBJ1-6; D gene ambiguous. The length of the CDR3 is 15 residues. Germline CDR1 is MNHNY and CDR2 is SVGAGI (reference sequence). Trimming cost V 7 bases and J 2 bases, with 12 bases left between them. The CDR3: CASTRTEAYNSPLHF. The CDR3 DNA reads as TGTGCCAGCACTAGAACGGAGGCCTATAATTCACCCCTCCACTTT.

This clone has more than one count but fewer than ten. The chain combines TRBV18 with TRBJ2-7, with 11 bases that match TRBD1. The J segment lost 6 bases and the V segment lost 5 bases, leaving 9 bases of the junction unmatched. Germline CDR1 KGHSH, CDR2 LQKENI. The CDR3 totals 15 residues. The CDR3 loop reads CASSSGQGARGEQYF. The CDR3 nucleotides read TGTGCCAGCTCATCTGGACAGGGGGCGCGGGGCGAGCAGTACTTC.

CDR3 amino acids: CASSLVGTATNTGELFF. In nucleotides, the CDR3 is TGTGCCAGCAGCTTGGTCGGGACAGCCACGAACACCGGGGAGCTGTTTTTT. The chain uses TRBV5-4 and TRBJ2-2; TRBD1 agrees at 7 bases. J gave up 0 bases and V 0 bases, and 5 bases lay outside the gene matches. Germline values: CDR1 SGHNT, CDR2 YYREEE (reference sequence). This CDR3 has 17 amino acids.

The chain uses TRBV6-5 and TRBJ1-6; D is unclear. This CDR3 spans 15 amino acids. The germline V gene has CDR1 MNHEY and CDR2 SVGAGI. The V end was cut by 4 bases, the J end by 7 bases, with 14 bases between. CDR3 DNA sequence: TGTGCCAGCAGTTCGGGATTGCAAGTGAATTCACCCCTCCACTTT. The encoded protein is CASSSGLQVNSPLHF.

The rearrangement joins TRBV2 to TRBJ1-5; D is possibly TRBD1 (5 bases). Germline values: CDR1 SNHLY, CDR2 FYNNEI. This CDR3 is built from 14 residues. V gave up 5 bases and J gave up 4 bases, with 12 bases separating them. The CDR3 DNA reads TGTGCCAGCAGTCCAGGACGGACAAATCAGCCCCAGCATTTT. Encoded protein: CASSPGRTNQPQHF.

This clone was found once. The V call is TRBV2, the J call TRBJ2-3; 7 positions agree with TRBD1. Looked up from germline, CDR1 is SNHLY and CDR2 is FYNNEI. The junction had 3 bases not matched to a gene; V was cut back by 1 base and J by 2 bases. This CDR3 is 15 amino acids long. The CDR3: CASSEEGTVTDTQYF. CDR3 nucleotides: TGTGCCAGCAGTGAAGAGGGGACAGTCACAGATACGCAGTATTTT.

This chain links TRBV19 with TRBJ1-3; a possible D gene is TRBD1 (6 bases). Germline CDR1 LNHDA, CDR2 SQIVND (reference sequence). V lost 4 bases and J 3 bases, leaving 13 bases between the germline ends. The CDR3 loop spans 15 amino acids. Here the CDR3 reads CASSKQGSSGNTIYF. In nucleotides, the CDR3 is TGTGCCAGTAGTAAACAGGGCTCCAGTGGAAACACCATATATTTT.

The chain uses TRBV7-9 and TRBJ2-3, with a tentative D call TRBD2 (5 bases). Trimming took 4 bases from V and 3 from J, leaving 11 bases between them. The CDR3 loop spans 14 amino acids. Germline V lookup: CDR1 SEHNR, CDR2 FQNEAQ (reference sequence). Here the CDR3 DNA reads TGTGCCAGCAGCTCACGTGGGGAGACAGATACGCAGTATTTT. Residues: CASSSRGETDTQYF. The full variable domain, in which reference TRBV7-9 and TRBJ2-3 provide the parts outside the CDR3, is DTGVSQNPRHKITKRGQNVTFRCDPISEHNRLYWYRQTLGQGPEFLTYFQNEAQLEKSRLLSDRFSAERPKGSFSTLEIQRTEQGDSAMYLCASSSRGETDTQYFGPGTRLTVL.

The chain employs TRBV19 and TRBJ2-1; 11 nucleotides match TRBD2. The V gene end was trimmed by 11 bases and the J gene end by 8 bases; junction bases not matched to a gene: 11. There are 14 residues in the CDR3. Germline CDR1 and CDR2: LNHDA and SQIVND (reference sequence). The CDR3 DNA is TGTGCCGCAGCACTAGCGGGAGTACCTGATGAGCAGTTCTTC. It yields the protein CAAALAGVPDEQFF.

The genes are TRBV7-2 and TRBJ2-7, with TRBD2 matching over 9 bases. The junction had 3 bases not matched to a gene; V was cut back by 5 bases and J by 1 base. The CDR3 sequence is 14 residues long. CDR1 is SGHTA and CDR2 is FQGNSA in the germline V gene. CDR3 amino acids: CASSPSGNSYEQYF. The CDR3 DNA sequence: TGTGCCAGCAGCCCTAGCGGGAATTCCTACGAGCAGTACTTC.

The chain has TRBV10-3 and TRBJ2-3, with TRBD1 identical over 9 bases. This CDR3 is 14 amino acids long. Germline assignment: CDR1 ENHRY and CDR2 SYGVKD. Trimming at V came to 4 bases and at J to 3 bases, leaving 2 bases not matched to a gene. The CDR3 bases are TGTGCCATCAGTGGGGGGACAGGGACAGATACGCAGTATTTT. It yields the protein CAISGGTGTDTQYF.

The CDR3 nucleotides are TGTGCCAGCAGCGCAGGAGGGGAGGCATCTGGAAACACCATATATTTT. Translating gives CASSAGGEASGNTIYF. The genes are TRBV7-9 and TRBJ1-3, with D perhaps matching TRBD1 (5 bases). V lost 5 bases, J lost 1 base, and 15 bases lay in between. This CDR3 has 16 amino acids. The germline CDR1 and CDR2 sequences are SEHNR and FQNEAQ (reference sequence). Full variable domain (outside the CDR3, taken from reference TRBV7-9 and TRBJ1-3): DTGVSQNPRHKITKRGQNVTFRCDPISEHNRLYWYRQTLGQGPEFLTYFQNEAQLEKSRLLSDRFSAERPKGSFSTLEIQRTEQGDSAMYLCASSAGGEASGNTIYFGEGSWLTVV.

V gene TRBV6-5 combines with J gene TRBJ1-2; 9 bases are shared with TRBD1. V gave up 10 bases and J gave up 2 bases; unmatched junction bases: 5. This CDR3 region has 13 residues. CDR1 is MNHEY, CDR2 SVGAGI, per germline. CDR3 sequence reads: CAIHRGLNYGYTF. The CDR3 nucleotides read TGTGCCATCCACAGGGGGCTCAACTATGGCTACACCTTC.

V and J are TRBV27 and TRBJ2-7; 10 nucleotides agree with TRBD2. J gave up 2 bases and V 8 bases, and 9 bases lay outside the gene matches. The CDR3 has 15 amino acids. Germline CDR1 and CDR2: MNHEY and SMNVEV (reference sequence). CDR3 coding DNA: TGTGCCAGCCGGCAATCTAGCGGGAGCCCCTACGAGCAGTACTTC. Amino acids: CASRQSSGSPYEQYF.

In DNA form, the CDR3 reads TGTGCCAGCAGAGCAACAGAGAGCACAGATACGCAGTATTTT. This sequence encodes CASRATESTDTQYF. The chain is built from TRBV25-1 and TRBJ2-3; D is undetermined. The CDR3 is made up of 14 amino acids. Germline V gives CDR1 MGHDK, CDR2 SYGVNS. Trimming took off 6 bases at V and 0 bases at J, with 10 bases between the two ends.

In this sample, this clone turned up once. V usage is TRBV5-1 and J usage is TRBJ1-2; 7 positions match TRBD1. V lost 3 bases and J lost 8; bases outside the gene matches: 10. This CDR3 contains 14 residues. The germline V gene encodes CDR1 SGHRS and CDR2 YFSETQ. CDR3 sequence reads: CASSSDRAIAGYTF. DNA for the CDR3: TGCGCCAGCAGCTCAGACAGGGCCATTGCCGGCTACACCTTC.

The V and J genes are TRBV29-1 and TRBJ2-1; the match to TRBD2 covers 7 bases. Germline V gene sequence: CDR1 SQVTM, CDR2 ANQGSEA. Germline trimming cut 8 bases from V and 0 bases from J; bases unmatched to any gene: 4. The CDR3 totals 13 residues. The CDR3 loop is CSLGGSSYNEQFF. DNA of the CDR3: TGCAGCCTCGGGGGGAGCTCCTACAATGAGCAGTTCTTC.

This chain joins TRBV3-1 (or the pseudogene TRBV3-2) and TRBJ2-2; 9 bases match TRBD1. The germline gives CDR1 LGHDT, CDR2 YNNKEL (reference sequence). This CDR3 has 15 residues. After removal of 1 base from V and 4 bases from J, the junction contained 1 base not matched to a gene. CDR3 amino acids: CASSQGTGVTGELFF. The CDR3 bases are TGTGCCAGCAGCCAAGGGACAGGGGTCACCGGGGAGCTGTTTTTT.

The gene calls are TRBV28 and TRBJ2-3; weak D call: TRBD1 (6 bases). Germline CDR1 and CDR2: MDHEN and SYDVKM. Deletions cut 6 bases from V and 4 bases from J, with 17 bases between. This CDR3 spans 15 amino acids. The CDR3 spells CASRTQGLKADTQYF. The CDR3 DNA follows: TGTGCCAGCAGAACACAGGGCTTGAAGGCAGATACGCAGTATTTT.

The V call is TRBV4-1, the J call TRBJ2-5; D is uncertain. The V and J ends lost 4 bases and 1 base respectively, with 10 bases between them. This CDR3 has 14 residues. CDR1 and CDR2 from the germline V gene are MGHRA and YSYEKL. For the CDR3, the DNA is TGCGCCAGCAGCCTCTTCTCGGGCCAAGAGACCCAGTACTTC. It specifies CASSLFSGQETQYF.

The V gene is TRBV28, the J gene TRBJ2-6; no definite D call. CDR3 length: 15 residues. The germline V and J ends were trimmed by 5 bases and 1 base, with 9 bases remaining between them. Looked up from germline, CDR1 is MDHEN and CDR2 is SYDVKM. The CDR3 protein is CASSPGRSGANVLTF. The CDR3 DNA is TGTGCCAGCAGTCCCGGTCGTTCTGGGGCCAACGTCCTGACTTTC.

V is TRBV19 and J is TRBJ2-4; 8 nucleotides line up with TRBD1. In germline, CDR1 is LNHDA, CDR2 SQIVND (reference sequence). The CDR3 runs 14 residues. Unmatched junction bases numbered 3, after V lost 4 bases and J lost 4 bases. As DNA, the CDR3 is TGTGCCAGTAGTAGCCGGGACAGGAAAAACATTCAGTACTTC. Residues: CASSSRDRKNIQYF.

This chain links TRBV3-1 (or the pseudogene TRBV3-2) with TRBJ2-6; 12 nucleotides match TRBD1. The V and J ends lost 0 bases and 2 bases, in that order; junction bases with no gene match: 2. This CDR3 has 18 amino acids. Germline V gene data show CDR1 as LGHDT and CDR2 as YNNKEL (reference sequence). The CDR3 region is CASSQDGTGGPGANVLTF. CDR3 sequence (DNA): TGTGCCAGCAGCCAAGACGGGACAGGGGGCCCTGGGGCCAACGTCCTGACTTTC.

This clone appeared a single time. This chain connects TRBV6-2 or TRBV6-3 to TRBJ2-1; unclear D gene. Germline V gene sequence: CDR1 MNHEY, CDR2 SVGEGT. The CDR3 consists of 12 residues. Trimming removed 6 bases from V and 10 bases from J, with 13 bases in between. The chain's CDR3 is CASSPRLREQFF. DNA for the CDR3: TGTGCCAGCAGCCCCAGATTGAGGGAGCAGTTCTTC.

This clone has just one count. This chain joins TRBV6-5 and TRBJ2-3; no clear D gene. This CDR3 has 14 residues. The V end was cut by 9 bases, the J end by 3 bases, with 16 bases between. In germline, CDR1 is MNHEY, CDR2 SVGAGI. CDR3 region: CARSPARGTDTQYF. CDR3 nucleotides: TGTGCCAGGAGTCCAGCGAGAGGAACAGATACGCAGTATTTT.

The chain links TRBV3-1 (or the pseudogene TRBV3-2) to TRBJ2-1, with 10 bases matching TRBD1. The CDR3 is 15 residues long. Trimming took 4 bases from V and 7 from J; bases not matched to a gene: 7. The germline CDR1 and CDR2 sequences are LGHDT and YNNKEL (reference sequence). The CDR3 here is CASSPGQGRKNEQFF. The CDR3, as DNA: TGTGCCAGCAGCCCGGGACAGGGGCGGAAAAATGAGCAGTTCTTC.

This clone was recorded a few times. CDR3 sequence reads: CASRQGAEAFF. CDR3 in DNA: TGTGCCAGCCGACAGGGAGCTGAAGCTTTCTTT. V is TRBV14 and J is TRBJ1-1, with 7 bases matching TRBD1. The ends lost 8 bases at V and 6 bases at J; junction bases unmatched: 3. Germline CDR1 SGHDN, CDR2 FVKESK. The CDR3 contains 11 residues.

Concerning this clone: A read error is likely, as this CDR3 ends without the conserved phenylalanine or tryptophan. No DNA is shown, since the ends of the CDR3 on it are uncertain; the CDR3 is the one TCRdb lists. The chain combines TRBV29-1 with TRBJ2-7; no DNA check was done on the table's D call, TRBD1. The CDR3 extends over 8 residues, inclusive of both ends. Germline V gene data show CDR1 as SQVTM and CDR2 as ANQGSEA. CDR3 sequence: CSVEYTVS.

V usage is TRBV13 and J usage is TRBJ1-2; 7 bases agree with TRBD1. Germline values: CDR1 PRHDT, CDR2 FYEKMQ (reference sequence). With 7 bases clipped from V and 7 bases from J, the junction kept 15 bases outside the gene matches. The CDR3 sequence is 15 residues long. The CDR3 sequence: CASIRLGGQSSGYTF. CDR3 nucleotide sequence: TGTGCCAGCATCCGACTGGGGGGACAGAGCTCTGGCTACACCTTC.